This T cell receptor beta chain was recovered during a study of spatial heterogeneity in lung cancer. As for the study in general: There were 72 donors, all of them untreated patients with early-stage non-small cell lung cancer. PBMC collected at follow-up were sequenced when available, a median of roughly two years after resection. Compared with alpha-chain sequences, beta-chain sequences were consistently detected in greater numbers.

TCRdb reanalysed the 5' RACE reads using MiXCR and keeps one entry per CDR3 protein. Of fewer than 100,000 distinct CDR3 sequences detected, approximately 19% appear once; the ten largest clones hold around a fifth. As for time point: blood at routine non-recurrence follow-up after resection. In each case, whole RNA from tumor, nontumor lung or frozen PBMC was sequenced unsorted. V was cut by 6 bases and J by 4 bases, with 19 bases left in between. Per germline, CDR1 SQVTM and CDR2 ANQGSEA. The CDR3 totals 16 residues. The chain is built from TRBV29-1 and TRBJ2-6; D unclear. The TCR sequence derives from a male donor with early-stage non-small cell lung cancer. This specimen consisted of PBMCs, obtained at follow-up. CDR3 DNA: TGCAGCGTGGCCCCGCACGCGAACTCGGGGGCCAACGTCCTGACTTTC. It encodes CSVAPHANSGANVLTF.